These 16 T cell receptor beta chains share one sample of origin, sequenced in a study of blood T cell repertoires in COVID-19. The data were produced by immunoSEQ multiplex PCR, yet TCRdb's version contains in-frame clones alone and is incomplete. There are around 56,000 clones in the sample; 80% to 90% occur only once, and around 18% lies in the top ten. Material for sequencing was peripheral blood. These receptor sequences come from a human donor in a cohort sampled during active COVID-19.

The rearrangement joins TRBV10-2 to TRBJ1-2, with 7 bases matching TRBD1. The V and J ends lost 4 bases and 1 base, in that order; junction bases with no gene match: 12. This CDR3 is built from 17 residues. Looked up from germline, CDR1 is WSHSY and CDR2 is SAAADI. CDR3 loop: CASSVVRGVFGNYGYTF. CDR3 nucleotide sequence: TGCGCCAGCAGTGTTGTCAGGGGGGTGTTTGGTAACTATGGCTACACCTTC.

This chain links TRBV5-6 with TRBJ2-7; a possible D gene is TRBD2 (6 bases). V lost 0 bases and J 7 bases, leaving 11 bases between the germline ends. The germline V gene has CDR1 SGHDT and CDR2 YYEEEE. The CDR3 sequence is 13 residues long. The CDR3 bases are TGTGCCAGCAGCTTGGTGGGGGGTGAAGAGCAGTACTTC. Its protein is CASSLVGGEEQYF.

V usage is TRBV5-1 and J usage is TRBJ2-1; 9 positions match TRBD2. The CDR3 has 16 residues. J was trimmed by 7 bases and V by 5 bases; bases with no gene match: 13. In germline, CDR1 is SGHRS, CDR2 YFSETQ. This CDR3 is CASRSNTGLAFNEQFF. In DNA form, the CDR3 reads TGCGCCAGCAGATCCAATACGGGACTAGCCTTTAATGAGCAGTTCTTC.

The CDR3 sequence is CASSIFTARGYGNQPQHF. As DNA, the CDR3 is TGTGCCAGTAGTATTTTCACAGCGAGGGGGTATGGCAATCAGCCCCAGCATTTT. The chain carries TRBV19 and TRBJ1-5; D might be TRBD1 (6 bases). The CDR3 totals 18 residues. CDR1 is LNHDA, CDR2 SQIVND, per germline (reference sequence). Trimming removed 3 bases at V and 2 bases at J, with 20 bases between.

This chain connects TRBV30 to TRBJ1-1; no definite D call. In germline, CDR1 is GTSNPN, CDR2 SVGIG (reference sequence). The V end was cut by 0 bases, the J end by 8 bases, with 7 bases between. The CDR3 is made up of 11 amino acids. In nucleotides, the CDR3 is TGTGCCTGGAGTGTCGCCAGGGAAGCTTTCTTT. It codes for CAWSVAREAFF.

The V call is TRBV6-2 or TRBV6-3, the J call TRBJ1-5; 7 nucleotides line up with TRBD1. V shed 4 bases, J shed 5 bases, and the junction held 5 bases outside the gene matches. This CDR3 has 14 amino acids. Germline-derived CDR1 and CDR2 are MNHEY and SVGEGT. CDR3 in DNA: TGTGCCAGCAGTTTACGACAGGGACATCAGCCCCAGCATTTT. It specifies CASSLRQGHQPQHF.

The V call is TRBV10-3, the J call TRBJ1-1; D is unclear. CDR1 and CDR2 from the germline V gene are ENHRY and SYGVKD. Trimming stripped 3 bases from V and 11 bases from J, with 25 bases between. This CDR3 has 16 residues. DNA of the CDR3: TGTGCCATCAGTGACCCAACGCCGGCGGCCCAACGCGGGGCTTTCTTT. Its translation is CAISDPTPAAQRGAFF.

The table lists this clone with a count of one. The chain recombines TRBV28 with TRBJ2-7; TRBD1 aligns across 8 bases. The J segment lost 2 bases and the V segment lost 7 bases, leaving 1 base of the junction unmatched. This CDR3 region has 12 residues. Germline V gene lookup returns CDR1 MDHEN and CDR2 SYDVKM. The CDR3 DNA follows: TGTGCCAGCAAACAGGGGGCCTACGAGCAGTACTTC. Protein sequence: CASKQGAYEQYF.

CDR3 in DNA: TGCGCCAGCAGCTTGGGAGGGGGCCCCGGGGAAGGCTACACCTTC. This codes for CASSLGGGPGEGYTF. V is TRBV5-1 and J is TRBJ1-2; 7 bases are a match to TRBD1. This CDR3 is 15 amino acids long. The germline V gene has CDR1 SGHRS and CDR2 YFSETQ. Unmatched junction bases numbered 10, after V lost 0 bases and J lost 8 bases.

The chain recombines TRBV7-2 with TRBJ1-5; D is ambiguous. The CDR3 has 12 amino acids. CDR1 SGHTA and CDR2 FQGNSA come from the germline V gene. V was clipped by 7 bases and J by 6 bases, with 10 bases between them. CDR3 sequence reads: CASTSFGQPQHF. The CDR3 DNA follows: TGTGCCAGCACCTCGTTCGGTCAGCCCCAGCATTTT.

The CDR3 is CASSAYPSATNEKLFF. The CDR3 DNA follows: TGTGCCAGCAGTGCCTACCCAAGCGCAACTAATGAAAAACTGTTTTTT. V usage is TRBV6-6 and J usage is TRBJ1-4, with D hard to call. Germline values: CDR1 MNHNY, CDR2 SVGAGI (reference sequence). CDR3 length: 16 amino acids. The V end was cut by 5 bases, the J end by 0 bases, with 13 bases between.

The rearrangement uses TRBV7-8 and TRBJ1-1; TRBD1 matches 9 bases. This CDR3 spans 14 amino acids. V shed 3 bases and J 7 bases; nucleotides not matched to a gene: 6. In germline, CDR1 is SGHVS, CDR2 FQNEAQ. The CDR3 reads CASSFRQGVVEAFF. DNA of the CDR3: TGTGCCAGCAGCTTTCGACAGGGGGTGGTTGAAGCTTTCTTT.

V gene TRBV3-1 (or the pseudogene TRBV3-2) combines with J gene TRBJ2-3, with 14 nucleotides matching TRBD2. Per germline, CDR1 LGHDT and CDR2 YNNKEL (reference sequence). The V gene end was trimmed by 1 base and the J gene end by 4 bases; junction bases not matched to a gene: 4. CDR3 size: 17 residues. Here the CDR3 reads CASSQGLAGGPSDTQYF. The CDR3 DNA sequence: TGTGCCAGCAGCCAAGGACTAGCGGGGGGGCCATCAGATACGCAGTATTTT.

The chain is built from TRBV5-4 and TRBJ2-5, with D perhaps matching TRBD2 (7 bases). Trimming left V 4 bases short and J 4 bases short, with 17 bases between. CDR3 length equals 15 residues. Per the germline V gene, CDR1 is SGHNT and CDR2 is YYREEE (reference sequence). The CDR3 bases are TGTGCCAGCAGCGTCCTCGGCGGGGGCGGAGAGACCCAGTACTTC. Translation: CASSVLGGGGETQYF.

This sequence joins TRBV7-2 and TRBJ2-3; 9 positions agree with TRBD2. The V gene's germline CDR1 is SGHTA and CDR2 FQGNSA. The CDR3 covers 15 residues. The trim removed 1 base at V and 6 bases at J, leaving 5 bases unmatched. The DNA of the CDR3 is TGTGCCAGCAGCTTAGTAGCGGGGGCCTGGGATACGCAGTATTTT. It encodes CASSLVAGAWDTQYF.

The rearrangement links TRBV18 to TRBJ1-4, with TRBD1 identical over 8 bases. The length of the CDR3 is 16 residues. V shed 2 bases, J shed 0 bases, and the junction held 2 bases outside the gene matches. Looked up from germline, CDR1 is KGHSH and CDR2 is LQKENI. DNA for the CDR3: TGTGCCAGCTCACCAGGACAGGGAGCAACTAATGAAAAACTGTTTTTT. Its protein product is CASSPGQGATNEKLFF.